This passage covers 5 T cell receptor beta chains from one sample sequenced in a study of T cells in Graves' hyperthyroidism and ophthalmopathy. RNA transcripts were the template for amplifying TCR beta CDR3 regions. Using the HTBI primer set, a first-round RT-PCR was run on the TCR CDR3. TCRdb re-derived calls from the multiplex PCR reads in MiXCR, one entry per CDR3 protein. The repertoire holds a few hundred thousand distinct CDR3 sequences, with roughly 14% as singletons. The sequenced sample was blood. The receptors were gathered from a woman under 40 with Graves' hyperthyroidism that later progressed to Graves' ophthalmopathy.

This clonotype was picked up many times. The chain uses TRBV20-1 and TRBJ2-3; D gene uncertain. V lost 2 bases, J lost 2 bases, and 14 bases lay in between. The germline V gene encodes CDR1 DFQATT and CDR2 SNEGSKA (reference sequence). The CDR3 is 15 amino acids. The CDR3 coding sequence is TGCAGTGCTAGAACACTCGTCCTCCCCACAGATACGCAGTATTTT. This gives the protein CSARTLVLPTDTQYF.

This clonotype was observed many times. The chain uses TRBV24-1 and TRBJ1-1, with TRBD1 matching 7 bases. CDR3 length: 13 amino acids. Germline trimming cut 6 bases from V and 6 bases from J; bases unmatched to any gene: 6. Per germline, CDR1 KGHDR and CDR2 SFDVKD. The CDR3 DNA sequence: TGTGCCACCAGTCGTGGAGGGACAGCTGAAGCTTTCTTT. Its protein product is CATSRGGTAEAFF.

This clonotype was detected many times. J is TRBJ1-2 and V is TRBV5-6, with no clear D. Germline values: CDR1 SGHDT, CDR2 YYEEEE. The CDR3 covers 14 residues. Trimming took off 4 bases at V and 4 bases at J, with 14 bases between the two ends. In nucleotides, the CDR3 is TGTGCCAGCAGCCCTCCCGGACTGATCTATGGCTACACCTTC. Translated, it gives CASSPPGLIYGYTF.

The genes are TRBV12-3 or TRBV12-4 and TRBJ2-2, with a weak D call TRBD1 (5 bases). Trimming took off 6 bases at V and 3 bases at J, with 14 bases between the two ends. This CDR3 is built from 15 residues. The CDR3 DNA is TGTGCCAGCAGCAATCTTATCAGGGACACCGGGGAGCTGTTTTTT. Protein product: CASSNLIRDTGELFF.

In regard to this clonotype: A read error may account for a junction end that differs from germline. Written as DNA, the CDR3 is TGCAGTGCCGAGGACAAAGGCAATGATCAGTTCTTC. Its protein is CSAEDKGNDQFF. The rearrangement joins TRBV20-1 to TRBJ2-1; D is possibly TRBD1 (5 bases). Germline V gene data show CDR1 as DFQATT and CDR2 as SNEGSKA (reference sequence). This CDR3 comprises 12 residues.